These T cell receptor beta chains were read from a single sample in a study of tumor-infiltrating lymphocytes in localized non-small cell lung cancer. TCRdb's copy holds only in-frame clones and misses some; the assay was immunoSEQ multiplex PCR. This table holds around 13,000 clones, roughly four fifths found once. The sample comprised uninvolved lung tissue not adjacent to the tumor. The receptors were gathered from a human donor with non-small cell lung cancer. The conserved cysteine and the conserved F or W are not part of the CDR3 here. D genes are given only for firm matches. Expanded clones get a size class; other rows say once, few or many, or leave the size out.

clone size	D gene	V gene	J gene	CDR3 protein
.	TRBD1	TRBV29-1	TRBJ1-2	SVGDREGYT
few	TRBD2	TRBV9	TRBJ2-5	ASSVGAREYQETQY
.	TRBD1	TRBV19	TRBJ2-6	ASSIATGQLLFSGANVLT
.	.	TRBV6-6	TRBJ2-3	ASSYLHQGPDTQY
few	TRBD1	TRBV5-8	TRBJ2-2	ASSWDRVVSAGELF
.	.	TRBV7-6	TRBJ1-4	ASSLGRVGEKLF
.	TRBD2	TRBV28	TRBJ2-1	ASSSGTSGRAKF
.	TRBD1	TRBV2	TRBJ2-7	ASSPGGYEQY
.	.	TRBV5-1	TRBJ1-6	ASSLGQENSPLH
.	.	TRBV7-9	TRBJ2-2	ASSFAGTRDTGELF
.	.	TRBV19	TRBJ2-6	ASSPTPGTWRANVLT
.	.	TRBV7-2	TRBJ1-1	ASSLVVGGDTEAF
.	.	TRBV5-1	TRBJ2-1	ASSLRGGEQF
.	.	TRBV7-2	TRBJ1-5	ASSSVGRGNQPQH
.	TRBD1	TRBV5-6	TRBJ1-4	ASSSRQGITNEKLF
.	TRBD1	TRBV19	TRBJ2-7	ASSPGTGGTSYEQY
few	.	TRBV27	TRBJ2-7	ASSSVGEVSGEQY
.	TRBD1	TRBV29-1	TRBJ2-1	SAGTGERYNEQF
.	.	TRBV19	TRBJ2-7	ASSMETGYEQY
.	TRBD2	TRBV10-2	TRBJ2-1	ASSEVGGTYNEQF
once	.	TRBV19	TRBJ2-1	ASSIVRLESTYEQF
.	.	TRBV6-1	TRBJ2-7	ASGHRGYEQY
.	.	TRBV29-1	TRBJ2-2	SAFLGTVLGGELF
.	.	TRBV28	TRBJ2-3	ASTPAQPSTDTQY
few	.	TRBV29-1	TRBJ1-4	SVLTTGGGGKLF
.	TRBD2	TRBV30	TRBJ2-3	AWGRGGGSDTQY
few	.	TRBV28	TRBJ2-2	ASSWGSGNTGELF
.	.	TRBV6-5	TRBJ1-1	ASSYGLGGDTEAF
few	.	TRBV6-5	TRBJ1-2	ASSYSPGYGYT
.	.	TRBV28	TRBJ1-4	ASRSPGWGEKLF
.	.	TRBV29-1	TRBJ1-4	SAETNEKLF
.	TRBD1	TRBV5-1	TRBJ1-4	ASSPDRGSEKLF
.	.	TRBV11-2	TRBJ2-2	ASSLGMSWAGTGELF